Presented here are 28 T cell receptor beta chains from one specimen sequenced in a study of T cells in Graves' hyperthyroidism and ophthalmopathy. The investigators amplified TCR beta CDR3 regions from RNA transcripts. HTBI primers were the set used in a first-round RT-PCR of the TCR CDR3. Each CDR3 protein is one row after TCRdb ran MiXCR on the multiplex PCR reads. Of 540,000 or so distinct CDR3 sequences listed, approximately 44% were seen once; the top ten hold 15% to 20%. Sequencing was performed on peripheral blood or thyroid tissue (not recorded which). The receptors here all came from an adult woman with Graves' disease, either hyperthyroidism or ophthalmopathy (not recorded which).

The chain combines TRBV24-1 with TRBJ2-3, with TRBD2 as a possible D gene (5 bases). This CDR3 contains 16 residues. Germline CDR1 is KGHDR and CDR2 is SFDVKD. Between the trimmed V and J ends, which lost 0 bases and 1 base, there was a span of 10 bases. CDR3 in amino acids: CATSDLQSGRTDTQYF. DNA for the CDR3: TGTGCCACCAGTGATTTGCAAAGCGGTCGCACAGATACGCAGTATTTT.

This clonotype came up many times. The CDR3 is CASSYRAQVINEQYF. As DNA, the CDR3 is TGTGCCAGCAGTTACCGGGCACAGGTTATCAACGAGCAGTACTTC. J is TRBJ2-7 and V is TRBV12-3 or TRBV12-4; D is possibly TRBD1 (5 bases). The CDR3 covers 15 residues. V was shortened by 4 bases and J by 5 bases, with 18 bases between the two germline ends.

At least ten counts were recorded for this clonotype. The gene calls are TRBV7-9 and TRBJ1-5, with 11 bases identical to TRBD1. Unmatched junction bases numbered 7, after V lost 3 bases and J lost 0 bases. The CDR3 is 18 residues long. Germline V gene sequence: CDR1 SEHNR, CDR2 FQNEAQ (reference sequence). CDR3 in DNA: TGTGCCAGCAGCTTCGGGACAGGGGGGAAATATAGCAATCAGCCCCAGCATTTT. It is translated as CASSFGTGGKYSNQPQHF.

Ten or more counts support this clonotype. V gene TRBV20-1 combines with J gene TRBJ1-6; a weak D match, TRBD1 (5 bases). With 1 base removed from V and 0 bases from J, the gap between germline ends came to 7 bases. The CDR3 runs to 15 residues. Germline V lookup: CDR1 DFQATT, CDR2 SNEGSKA (reference sequence). The CDR3 region is CSARGQSSYNSPLHF. CDR3 nucleotides: TGCAGTGCTAGAGGACAGAGCTCCTATAATTCACCCCTCCACTTT.

This clonotype has ten or more counts. The chain joins TRBV7-3 to TRBJ1-2, with a possible D match to TRBD1 (6 bases). In germline, CDR1 is SGHTA, CDR2 FQGTGA. Trimming took 6 bases from V and 2 from J, leaving 10 bases between them. This CDR3 has 13 residues. The DNA of the CDR3 is TGTGCCAGCAGACCTGACAGGAACTATGGCTACACCTTC. Translation: CASRPDRNYGYTF. Full variable domain (outside the CDR3, taken from reference TRBV7-3 and TRBJ1-2): GAGVSQTPSNKVTEKGKYVELRCDPISGHTALYWYRQSLGQGPEFLIYFQGTGAADDSGLPNDRFFAVRPEGSVSTLKIQRTERGDSAVYLCASRPDRNYGYTFGSGTRLTVV.

This clonotype was counted ten times or more. V usage is TRBV7-9 and J usage is TRBJ1-3; no definite D call. Germline assignment: CDR1 SEHNR and CDR2 FQNEAQ (reference sequence). Trimming took 5 bases from V and 14 from J, leaving 25 bases between them. This CDR3 has 15 amino acids. CDR3 amino acids: CASSLGSLPTPEVYF. CDR3 nucleotide sequence: TGTGCCAGCAGCCTCGGAAGCCTTCCTACCCCAGAGGTATATTTT.

V usage is TRBV7-3 and J usage is TRBJ1-1; D possibly corresponds to TRBD1 (6 bases). The CDR3 has 15 amino acids. The V and J ends lost 1 base and 4 bases respectively, with 13 bases between them. Germline V gene lookup returns CDR1 SGHTA and CDR2 FQGTGA. The CDR3 bases are TGTGCCAGCAGCTTAAGCCGACGGGGGGCCACTGAAGCTTTCTTT. It specifies CASSLSRRGATEAFF.

J is TRBJ2-5 and V is TRBV5-1, with D possibly TRBD1 on 5 matching bases. V lost 6 bases and J lost 1, with 10 bases in between. CDR1 is SGHRS, CDR2 YFSETQ, per germline. The CDR3 totals 13 residues. The CDR3 DNA is TGCGCCAGCAACCGGACACCCCAAGAGACCCAGTACTTC. It translates to CASNRTPQETQYF.

As regards this clonotype: An end of the junction differs from the germline gene, which may be a read error. This chain uses TRBV13 with TRBJ2-2, with 9 bases lining up with TRBD2. This CDR3 spans 17 amino acids. Germline-derived CDR1 and CDR2 are PRHDT and FYEKMQ (reference sequence). CDR3: CASSVEASGTLTGGLFF. CDR3 in DNA: TGTGCCAGCAGTGTAGAGGCTAGCGGGACCCTCACCGGGGGGCTGTTTTTT.

V is TRBV19 and J is TRBJ1-2; weak D call: TRBD1 (5 bases). Trimming removed 6 bases at V and 4 bases at J, with 12 bases between. Germline V gene data show CDR1 as LNHDA and CDR2 as SQIVND (reference sequence). CDR3 length: 13 residues. CDR3 nucleotide sequence: TGTGCCAGTAGGACGCCGGGACCCTATGGCTACACCTTC. Translated, it gives CASRTPGPYGYTF.

This clonotype was seen repeatedly, ten times or more. The V and J genes are TRBV29-1 and TRBJ2-3; D might be TRBD2 (7 bases). Trimming stripped 7 bases from V and 0 bases from J, with 20 bases between. Germline values: CDR1 SQVTM, CDR2 ANQGSEA. The CDR3 has 16 amino acids. This CDR3 is CSGGGRLASSTDTQYF. In DNA, the CDR3 is TGCAGCGGGGGGGGGCGGCTAGCGTCTAGCACAGATACGCAGTATTTT.

This clonotype was recorded at least ten times. V usage is TRBV9 and J usage is TRBJ2-7, with TRBD1 matching over 9 bases. V was clipped by 2 bases and J by 4 bases; unmatched bases: 4. The CDR3 contains 14 residues. Per germline, CDR1 SGDLS and CDR2 YYNGEE. CDR3 DNA sequence: TGTGCCAGCAGCGTCGAGACAGGGGGGTACGAGCAGTACTTC. This encodes CASSVETGGYEQYF. The full variable domain, rest sourced from reference TRBV9 and TRBJ2-7, is DSGVTQTPKHLITATGQRVTLRCSPRSGDLSVYWYQQSLDQGLQFLIQYYNGEERAKGNILERFSAQQFPDLHSELNLSSLELGDSALYFCASSVETGGYEQYFGPGTRLTVT.

This clonotype was seen ten or more times. The J gene is TRBJ1-1, the V gene TRBV19, with D unclear. CDR1 and CDR2 from the germline V gene are LNHDA and SQIVND (reference sequence). This CDR3 has 13 residues. The germline V and J ends were trimmed by 2 bases and 0 bases, with 4 bases remaining between them. The CDR3 DNA is TGTGCCAGTAGTATATACCTGAACACTGAAGCTTTCTTT. As protein: CASSIYLNTEAFF.

The genes are TRBV10-3 and TRBJ2-5, with D perhaps being TRBD1 or TRBD2 (5 bases each). Germline V gene lookup returns CDR1 ENHRY and CDR2 SYGVKD. The ends were cut back, 3 bases at V and 5 bases at J, with 25 bases in the middle. CDR3 size: 18 residues. The CDR3 bases are TGTGCCATCAGTGACCCACCGAGGGTTCAGGGCCCCTCGGAGACCCAGTACTTC. Protein sequence: CAISDPPRVQGPSETQYF.

This clonotype was counted ten times or more. This CDR3 reads CASSEGEGKLFF. CDR3 nucleotide sequence: TGTGCCAGCAGCGAAGGGGAAGGAAAACTGTTTTTT. The V gene is TRBV7-9, the J gene TRBJ1-4; tentatively, D is TRBD1 (5 bases). This CDR3 is built from 12 residues. The germline CDR1 and CDR2 sequences are SEHNR and FQNEAQ (reference sequence). Trimming removed 5 bases at V and 10 bases at J, with 11 bases between. Drawing the rest from reference TRBV7-9 and TRBJ1-4, the complete variable domain is DTGVSQNPRHKITKRGQNVTFRCDPISEHNRLYWYRQTLGQGPEFLTYFQNEAQLEKSRLLSDRFSAERPKGSFSTLEIQRTEQGDSAMYLCASSEGEGKLFFGSGTQLSVL.

V is TRBV2 and J is TRBJ2-5; 8 bases align to TRBD1. Trimming removed 6 bases from V and 3 bases from J; junction bases left unmatched: 6. The germline V gene has CDR1 SNHLY and CDR2 FYNNEI. This CDR3 has 14 residues. The CDR3 spells CASRVGTGKETQYF. DNA for the CDR3: TGTGCCAGCAGAGTCGGGACAGGAAAAGAGACCCAGTACTTC. Drawing the rest from reference TRBV2 and TRBJ2-5, the complete variable domain is EPEVTQTPSHQVTQMGQEVILRCVPISNHLYFYWYRQILGQKVEFLVSFYNNEISEKSEIFDDQFSVERPDGSNFTLKIRSTKLEDSAMYFCASRVGTGKETQYFGPGTRLLVL.

This clonotype showed up just once. The chain carries TRBV19 and TRBJ2-1; D may match TRBD1 or TRBD2 (5 bases each). Germline V gives CDR1 LNHDA, CDR2 SQIVND (reference sequence). This CDR3 has 14 residues. V lost 4 bases to trimming and J lost 7 bases, with 14 bases between them. The CDR3: CASSRGYSGNEQFF. The DNA for the CDR3 is TGTGCCAGTAGTAGGGGGTACTCTGGGAATGAGCAGTTCTTC.

This clonotype was recorded many times. V is TRBV12-3 or TRBV12-4 and J is TRBJ2-7; 9 bases fit TRBD1. The CDR3 runs 15 residues. The V gene end was trimmed by 5 bases and the J gene end by 4 bases; junction bases not matched to a gene: 9. CDR3 protein: CASSDFGTGPYEQYF. The CDR3 DNA reads as TGTGCCAGCAGTGACTTCGGGACAGGGCCGTACGAGCAGTACTTC.

The chain has TRBV7-2 and TRBJ2-5, with D perhaps TRBD1 or TRBD2 (5 bases each). The CDR3 loop spans 15 amino acids. V lost 4 bases and J lost 5, with 17 bases in between. The germline V gene encodes CDR1 SGHTA and CDR2 FQGNSA. CDR3 amino acids: CASSYSEGLRETQYF. DNA for the CDR3: TGTGCCAGCAGCTACTCTGAGGGGTTAAGGGAGACCCAGTACTTC. Full variable domain (rest looked up from reference TRBV7-2 and TRBJ2-5): GAGVSQSPSNKVTEKGKDVELRCDPISGHTALYWYRQSLGQGLEFLIYFQGNSAPDKSGLPSDRFSAERTGGSVSTLTIQRTQQEDSAVYLCASSYSEGLRETQYFGPGTRLLVL.

This clonotype was found many times. One end of the junction varies from germline; a read error may be responsible. The rearrangement joins TRBV7-9 to TRBJ2-2; 9 bases fit TRBD1. The CDR3 runs 15 residues. Germline-derived CDR1 and CDR2 are SEHNR and FQNEAQ (reference sequence). The DNA for the CDR3 is TGCGCCAGCAGCTTGGGACAGGGCTACACCGGGGAGCTGTTTTTT. Residues: CASSLGQGYTGELFF.

This clonotype occurred many times. This CDR3 is CASSFPGGLRNTEAFF. The DNA for the CDR3 is TGTGCCAGCAGCTTTCCTGGGGGTTTGCGGAACACTGAAGCTTTCTTT. The chain uses TRBV7-9 and TRBJ1-1; maybe TRBD1 (5 bases). Germline V lookup: CDR1 SEHNR, CDR2 FQNEAQ (reference sequence). The V end lost 3 bases, the J end lost 1 base, and 15 bases lay between the germline ends. This CDR3 comprises 16 residues.

This clonotype was counted only a few times. The chain has TRBV4-1 and TRBJ2-2; the D is unclear. Trimming left V 0 bases short and J 6 bases short, with 11 bases between. Germline CDR1 reads MGHRA; CDR2 reads YSYEKL. The CDR3 length is 15 residues. The CDR3 protein is CASSQESLGSGELFF. The CDR3, as DNA: TGCGCCAGCAGCCAAGAATCGCTGGGGTCCGGGGAGCTGTTTTTT.

The rearrangement uses TRBV7-8 and TRBJ2-7; tentatively, D is TRBD1 or TRBD2 (5 bases each). CDR1 SGHVS and CDR2 FQNEAQ come from the germline V gene. V was cut by 5 bases and J by 6 bases, with 17 bases left in between. The length of the CDR3 is 14 residues. As DNA, the CDR3 is TGTGCCAGCAGCGAAACCGGGTTTGGGGGCGAGCAGTACTTC. Amino acid sequence: CASSETGFGGEQYF.

This clonotype has a single count. The chain couples TRBV2 to TRBJ1-6, with D uncertain. In germline, CDR1 is SNHLY, CDR2 FYNNEI. The germline V and J ends were trimmed by 4 bases and 13 bases, with 11 bases remaining between them. The CDR3 runs to 12 residues. CDR3 sequence: CASSVAGEPLHF. The CDR3 nucleotides are TGTGCCAGCAGTGTAGCGGGAGAGCCCCTCCACTTT.

The CDR3 sequence is CASSLPLSGAEAFF. In DNA form, the CDR3 reads TGTGCCAGCAGCTTACCCCTTTCGGGAGCTGAAGCTTTCTTT. The chain joins TRBV7-6 to TRBJ1-1; D is unclear. Germline V gene sequence: CDR1 SGHVS, CDR2 FNYEAQ. The CDR3 length is 14 residues. Trimming took 2 bases from V and 6 from J, leaving 13 bases between them.

The sample holds many counts of this clonotype. V and J are TRBV7-9 and TRBJ1-4; 7 bases agree with TRBD1. J lost 5 bases, V lost 5 bases, and 8 bases had no gene match. Germline-derived CDR1 and CDR2 are SEHNR and FQNEAQ (reference sequence). The CDR3 runs 15 residues. CDR3 region: CASSPKRGPNEKLFF. CDR3 in DNA: TGTGCCAGCAGCCCCAAAAGGGGGCCCAATGAAAAACTGTTTTTT. Supplemented by reference TRBV7-9 and TRBJ1-4, the full variable domain reads DTGVSQNPRHKITKRGQNVTFRCDPISEHNRLYWYRQTLGQGPEFLTYFQNEAQLEKSRLLSDRFSAERPKGSFSTLEIQRTEQGDSAMYLCASSPKRGPNEKLFFGSGTQLSVL.

The sample holds many counts of this clonotype. This chain uses TRBV5-8 with TRBJ1-2, with 9 positions matching TRBD1. From germline, CDR1 is SGHTS and CDR2 YDEGEE. V gave up 0 bases and J gave up 8 bases; unmatched junction bases: 5. This CDR3 has 14 amino acids. CDR3 sequence (DNA): TGTGCCAGCAGCTTGGACAGGGGGCGCACGGGCTACACCTTC. As protein: CASSLDRGRTGYTF.

The V call is TRBV7-2, the J call TRBJ1-5, with TRBD1 identical over 8 bases. The V and J ends lost 5 bases and 3 bases, in that order; junction bases with no gene match: 12. This CDR3 has 17 residues. Germline CDR1 reads SGHTA; CDR2 reads FQGNSA. The CDR3 DNA reads as TGTGCCAGCAGCCTTTGGGGTCAGGGGGCCTTCAATCAGCCCCAGCATTTT. Amino acids: CASSLWGQGAFNQPQHF.